This TCR beta chain was obtained from a study of CD8+ T cells in alopecia areata. The overall study: Patients in the treated group were given tofacitinib by mouth, 5 to 10 mg twice a day.

This clone was counted a few times. What it recognizes is unknown. Cell sorting was applied to PBMCs, and CD4+ and CD8+ T cells were collected. Germline CDR1 SQVTM, CDR2 ANQGSEA. Losses at the gene ends were 4 bases for V and 9 bases for J; bases not matched to a gene: 4. The length of the CDR3 is 13 residues. RNA extraction was followed by reverse transcription into cDNA, which acted as the sequencing template. Clones were sequenced by immunoSEQ multiplex PCR, and TCRdb holds only the in-frame ones, with some missing. The repertoire has hundreds of thousands of clones, 50% to 60% of them found once; the top ten carry 0.45%. The study, taken as a whole, reports: Sharing of TCRs across patients appeared less clear than in mice, possibly for HLA-related reasons. Higher clonality was seen in lesional scalp than in normal scalp, especially in alopecia totalis/universalis.

This specimen consisted of CD4+ T cells sorted from blood, obtained at week 0. The source of this sequence is a human donor with alopecia areata. This chain connects TRBV29-1 to TRBJ2-1, with 12 bases identical to TRBD2. The DNA for the CDR3 is TGCAGCGTTGGACTAGCGGGAGATGGTGAGCAGTTCTTC. Protein product: CSVGLAGDGEQFF.